These T cell receptor beta chains were read from a single sample in a study of cytomegalovirus exposure and HLA in healthy donors. The method was immunoSEQ multiplex PCR; TCRdb's version includes in-frame clones alone and lacks a portion of them. This table has fewer than 200,000 clones, approximately 85% appearing once. Sequenced sample: PBMCs. These TCRs come from a man aged 50 or older in good health and CMV-seropositive. The CDR3 runs from the conserved cysteine through the conserved F or W. The order of the fields is CDR3 DNA, CDR3 protein, J gene, V gene, D gene, clone size. A D gene is named only where the DNA matches it firmly. The size of a clone is reported for some rows only, either as once, few or many, or as a class for expanded clones.

TGTGCCAGCAGTTCCTACGGACTAGCGGGAGACGAGCAGTACTTC,CASSSYGLAGDEQYF,TRBJ2-7,TRBV2,TRBD2,NA
TGTGCCAGCAGTTTCTGGCAGGGGAGTGAAAAACTGTTTTTT,CASSFWQGSEKLFF,TRBJ1-4,TRBV28,NA,NA
TGCGCCAGCAGCTTGGGTTCTAGCGGGAGTTGGGATACGCAGTATTTT,CASSLGSSGSWDTQYF,TRBJ2-3,TRBV5-1,TRBD2,NA
TGTGCCAGCAGTTGGGGGGATAGCAGACCCGGGGAGCTGTTTTTT,CASSWGDSRPGELFF,TRBJ2-2,TRBV7-3,NA,NA
TGTGCCAGCAGCTTCTTTAGCGGGGGGGTTATAGATACGCAGTATTTT,CASSFFSGGVIDTQYF,TRBJ2-3,TRBV7-2,TRBD2,NA
TGTGCCAGCAGCCAAACTAGCGTCTCTAGCACAGATACGCAGTATTTT,CASSQTSVSSTDTQYF,TRBJ2-3,TRBV4-2,TRBD2,NA
TGTGCCAGCCGCAGGGCCAATCAGCCCCAGCATTTT,CASRRANQPQHF,TRBJ1-5,TRBV6-5,NA,NA
TGTGCCAGCAGTGAACCGGGACTACGACCAGATACGCAGTATTTT,CASSEPGLRPDTQYF,TRBJ2-3,TRBV2,TRBD2,NA
TGTGCCAGCAGCTTGTCCAGTTACGAGCAGTACTTC,CASSLSSYEQYF,TRBJ2-7,TRBV5-6,NA,NA
TGTGCCAGCAGCTTGCCGGGACAGGGCTCTGGGGCCAACGTCCTGACTTTC,CASSLPGQGSGANVLTF,TRBJ2-6,TRBV5-4,TRBD1,NA
TGTGCCTTGGAGCGGGACGGCAGGCTAAACAGTCAGTACTTC,CALERDGRLNSQYF,TRBJ2-4,TRBV30,TRBD2,NA
TGTGCCAGCAGCTTTTCAGGCTACGAGCAGTACTTC,CASSFSGYEQYF,TRBJ2-7,TRBV5-4,NA,NA
TGTGCCAGCAGCACCCTAGATAGCAATCAGCCCCAGCATTTT,CASSTLDSNQPQHF,TRBJ1-5,TRBV28,NA,NA
TGTGCCAGCAGCTTAGGTACGACGGGTGTGAACACTGAAGCTTTCTTT,CASSLGTTGVNTEAFF,TRBJ1-1,TRBV11-2,NA,once
TGTGCCAGCAGCCATAAAGTGACAGTGAACACTGAAGCTTTCTTT,CASSHKVTVNTEAFF,TRBJ1-1,TRBV5-5,NA,NA
TGTGCCTGGAGTGTGGGGGGGACAGGGTCCTACGAGCAGTACTTC,CAWSVGGTGSYEQYF,TRBJ2-7,TRBV30,TRBD1,NA
TGTGCCAGCAGCCGTTACAATGAGCAGTTCTTC,CASSRYNEQFF,TRBJ2-1,TRBV9,NA,NA
TGTGCCAGCAGGGGACAGGAGGACATGAACACTGAAGCTTTCTTT,CASRGQEDMNTEAFF,TRBJ1-1,TRBV7-9,TRBD1,few
TGTGCCAGCGGGACAGGGAGCTCCTATAATTCACCCCTCCACTTT,CASGTGSSYNSPLHF,TRBJ1-6,TRBV28,TRBD1,NA
TGTGCCAGCAGCCCTACTACAGGGGGTTTTACCTTC,CASSPTTGGFTF,TRBJ1-2,TRBV7-6,TRBD1,NA
TGTGCCAGCAGCCAGGCACAGGCCGGACTAGGGGAGACCCAGTACTTC,CASSQAQAGLGETQYF,TRBJ2-5,TRBV4-2,TRBD2,NA
TGTGCCAGCAGCCGGGGGGTAAATACGCAGTATTTT,CASSRGVNTQYF,TRBJ2-3,TRBV6-1,TRBD2,NA
TGTGCCAGCAGTTTCCTAGGCCAGCCCCCGAACACTGAAGCTTTCTTT,CASSFLGQPPNTEAFF,TRBJ1-1,TRBV6-5,NA,NA
TGTGCCAGCAGCTTTTCGAGAAGCACGCAGTATTTT,CASSFSRSTQYF,TRBJ2-3,TRBV5-6,NA,few
TGTGCCAGCAGCTACCGGACTAGCGGGAGTGCGTATGAGCAGTTCTTC,CASSYRTSGSAYEQFF,TRBJ2-1,TRBV7-9,TRBD2,few
TGCGCCAGCAGCCAAGAGTGGGGGGGTAACACTGAAGCTTTCTTT,CASSQEWGGNTEAFF,TRBJ1-1,TRBV4-3,NA,NA
TGTGCCTGGAGTGCCTCCCCCGGCGGGGTCCACAACTACGAGCAGTACTTC,CAWSASPGGVHNYEQYF,TRBJ2-7,TRBV30,NA,NA
TGTGCCAGCAGCCCTAGCGGGGGGATGGAGACCCAGTACTTC,CASSPSGGMETQYF,TRBJ2-5,TRBV5-6,TRBD2,NA
TGTGCCAGTAGTATAGGACTAGCATACAATGAGCAGTTCTTC,CASSIGLAYNEQFF,TRBJ2-1,TRBV19,TRBD2,once
TGTGCCAGCAGTGTAGGGGATGAGCAGTTCTTC,CASSVGDEQFF,TRBJ2-1,TRBV25-1,NA,NA
TGTGCCAGCAGCGTAGTAGGGGTCGGGACCCAGTACTTC,CASSVVGVGTQYF,TRBJ2-5,TRBV9,NA,NA
TGTGCCAGCAGCTTGGAAGGGGTACGGCAGCCCCAGCATTTT,CASSLEGVRQPQHF,TRBJ1-5,TRBV5-6,NA,NA
TGTGCCAGCAGCTCTAGCGGGGGGACAATCAATGAGCAGTTCTTC,CASSSSGGTINEQFF,TRBJ2-1,TRBV5-6,TRBD2,NA
TGTGCCACGCACAGGGTCAGGGCAAGGAATACGCAGTATTTT,CATHRVRARNTQYF,TRBJ2-3,TRBV27,NA,NA
TGTGCCAGCAGCGCAGACAGGGGGAAGAGCTCTGGGGCCAACGTCCTGACTTTC,CASSADRGKSSGANVLTF,TRBJ2-6,TRBV9,TRBD1,once
TGTGCAAGTCGCGCTACGCGCGGGAGGACAGAAGCCAAAAACATTCAGTACTTC,CASRATRGRTEAKNIQYF,TRBJ2-4,TRBV12-2,NA,once
TGTGCCAGCAGCCGAACAGGGGGAACCTCCTACGAGCAGTACTTC,CASSRTGGTSYEQYF,TRBJ2-7,TRBV11-1,TRBD1,NA